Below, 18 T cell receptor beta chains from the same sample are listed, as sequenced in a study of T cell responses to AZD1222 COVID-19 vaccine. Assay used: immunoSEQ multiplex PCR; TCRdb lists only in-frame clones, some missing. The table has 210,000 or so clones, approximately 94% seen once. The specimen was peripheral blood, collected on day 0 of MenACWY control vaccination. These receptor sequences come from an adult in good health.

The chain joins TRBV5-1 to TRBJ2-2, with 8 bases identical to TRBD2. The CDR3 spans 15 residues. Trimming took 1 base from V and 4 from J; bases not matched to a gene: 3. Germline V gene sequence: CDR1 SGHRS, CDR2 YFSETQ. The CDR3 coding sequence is TGCGCCAGCAGCTTGCCGGGGGGGCTCACCGGGGAGCTGTTTTTT. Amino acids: CASSLPGGLTGELFF.

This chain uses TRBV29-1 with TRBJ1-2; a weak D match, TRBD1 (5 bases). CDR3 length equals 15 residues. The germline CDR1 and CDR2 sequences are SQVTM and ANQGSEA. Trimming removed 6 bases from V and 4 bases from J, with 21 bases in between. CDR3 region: CSVRQTHLSFYGYTF. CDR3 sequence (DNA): TGCAGCGTGAGACAGACCCATCTTTCCTTCTATGGCTACACCTTC.

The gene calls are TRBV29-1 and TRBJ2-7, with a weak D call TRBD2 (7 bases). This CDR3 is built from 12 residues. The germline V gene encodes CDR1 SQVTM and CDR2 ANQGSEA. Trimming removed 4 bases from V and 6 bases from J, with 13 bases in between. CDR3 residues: CSVGGPGGEQYF. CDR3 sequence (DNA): TGCAGCGTTGGGGGGCCGGGAGGCGAGCAGTACTTC.

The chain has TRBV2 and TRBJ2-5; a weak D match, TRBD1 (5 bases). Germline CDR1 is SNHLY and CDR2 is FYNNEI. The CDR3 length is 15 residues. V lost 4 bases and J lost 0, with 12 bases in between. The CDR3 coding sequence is TGTGCCAGCAGTGTACAGGCGGCGTACCAAGAGACCCAGTACTTC. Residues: CASSVQAAYQETQYF.

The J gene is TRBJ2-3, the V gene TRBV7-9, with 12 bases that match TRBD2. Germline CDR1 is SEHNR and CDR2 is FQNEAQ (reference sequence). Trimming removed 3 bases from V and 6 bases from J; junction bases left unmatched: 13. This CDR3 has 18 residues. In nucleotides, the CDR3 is TGTGCCAGCAGCTTGACTCAAACTAGCGGGGGGCATATTGATACGCAGTATTTT. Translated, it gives CASSLTQTSGGHIDTQYF.

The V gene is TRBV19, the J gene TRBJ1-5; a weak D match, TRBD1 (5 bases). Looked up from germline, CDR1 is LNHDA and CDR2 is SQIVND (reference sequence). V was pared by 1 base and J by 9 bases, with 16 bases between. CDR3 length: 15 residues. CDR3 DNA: TGTGCCAGTAGTATAGGGATCAGGGTGAGGGCGCCCCAGCATTTT. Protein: CASSIGIRVRAPQHF.

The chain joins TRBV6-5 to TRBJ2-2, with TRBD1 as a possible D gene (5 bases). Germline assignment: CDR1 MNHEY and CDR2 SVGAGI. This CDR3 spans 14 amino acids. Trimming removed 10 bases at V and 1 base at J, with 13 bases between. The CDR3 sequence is CATYPGQNTGELFF. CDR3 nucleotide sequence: TGTGCCACCTACCCCGGACAGAACACCGGGGAGCTGTTTTTT.

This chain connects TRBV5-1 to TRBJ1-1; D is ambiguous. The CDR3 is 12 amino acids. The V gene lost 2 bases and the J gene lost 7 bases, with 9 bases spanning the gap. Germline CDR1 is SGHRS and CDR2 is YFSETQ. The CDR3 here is CASSFAGGEAFF. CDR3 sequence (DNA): TGCGCCAGCAGCTTCGCGGGAGGTGAAGCTTTCTTT. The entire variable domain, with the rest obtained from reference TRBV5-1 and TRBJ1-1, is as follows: KAGVTQTPRYLIKTRGQQVTLSCSPISGHRSVSWYQQTPGQGLQFLFEYFSETQRNKGNFPGRFSGRQFSNSRSEMNVSTLELGDSALYLCASSFAGGEAFFGQGTRLTVV.

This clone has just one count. CDR3 coding DNA: TGCGCCAGCAGCCAAACCGTCGGGACAGGTTCCTACGAGCAGTACTTC. Its protein is CASSQTVGTGSYEQYF. The gene calls are TRBV4-1 and TRBJ2-7; 8 nucleotides match TRBD1. The CDR3 extends over 16 amino acids. Trimming took 2 bases from V and 1 from J; bases not matched to a gene: 7. Germline lookup yields CDR1 MGHRA and CDR2 YSYEKL.

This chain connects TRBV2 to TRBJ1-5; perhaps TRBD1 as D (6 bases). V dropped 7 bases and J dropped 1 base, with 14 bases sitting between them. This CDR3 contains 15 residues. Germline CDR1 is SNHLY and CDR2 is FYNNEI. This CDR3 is CASTLQGRSNQPQHF. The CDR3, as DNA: TGTGCCAGCACCCTACAGGGTCGAAGCAATCAGCCCCAGCATTTT.

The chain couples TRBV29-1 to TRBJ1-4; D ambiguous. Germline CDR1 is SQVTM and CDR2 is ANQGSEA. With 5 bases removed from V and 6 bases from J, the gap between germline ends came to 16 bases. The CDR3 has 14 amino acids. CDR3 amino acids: CSVMYAPWDEKLFF. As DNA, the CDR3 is TGCAGCGTTATGTACGCACCTTGGGATGAAAAACTGTTTTTT. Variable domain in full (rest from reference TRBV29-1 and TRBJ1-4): SAVISQKPSRDICQRGTSLTIQCQVDSQVTMMFWYRQQPGQSLTLIATANQGSEATYESGFVIDKFPISRPNLTFSTLTVSNMSPEDSSIYLCSVMYAPWDEKLFFGSGTQLSVL.

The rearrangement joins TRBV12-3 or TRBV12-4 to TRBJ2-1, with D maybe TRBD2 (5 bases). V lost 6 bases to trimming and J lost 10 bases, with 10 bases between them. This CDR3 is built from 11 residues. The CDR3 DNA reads TGTGCCAGCAGAGAAGCGGTAGAGCAGTTCTTC. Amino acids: CASREAVEQFF.

This CDR3 reads CASSVGPLGQNTEAFF. CDR3 DNA: TGTGCCAGCAGCGTAGGCCCATTGGGACAGAACACTGAAGCTTTCTTT. This chain uses TRBV9 with TRBJ1-1, with D possibly being TRBD1 (6 bases). This CDR3 spans 16 amino acids. Germline CDR1 and CDR2: SGDLS and YYNGEE. V was pared by 0 bases and J by 1 base, with 13 bases between.

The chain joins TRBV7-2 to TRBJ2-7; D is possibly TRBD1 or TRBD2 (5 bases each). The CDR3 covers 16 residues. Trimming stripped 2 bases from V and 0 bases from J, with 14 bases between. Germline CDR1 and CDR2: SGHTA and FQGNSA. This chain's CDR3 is CASSLNGIDSSYEQYF. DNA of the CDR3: TGTGCCAGCAGCTTAAACGGGATCGACAGCTCCTACGAGCAGTACTTC. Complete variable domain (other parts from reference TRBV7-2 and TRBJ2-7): GAGVSQSPSNKVTEKGKDVELRCDPISGHTALYWYRQSLGQGLEFLIYFQGNSAPDKSGLPSDRFSAERTGGSVSTLTIQRTQQEDSAVYLCASSLNGIDSSYEQYFGPGTRLTVT.

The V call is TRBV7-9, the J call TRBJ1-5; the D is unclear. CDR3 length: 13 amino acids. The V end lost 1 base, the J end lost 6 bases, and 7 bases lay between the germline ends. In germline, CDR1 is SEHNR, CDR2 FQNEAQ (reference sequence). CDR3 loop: CASSLGEGQPQHF. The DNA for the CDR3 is TGTGCCAGCAGCTTAGGGGAGGGTCAGCCCCAGCATTTT.

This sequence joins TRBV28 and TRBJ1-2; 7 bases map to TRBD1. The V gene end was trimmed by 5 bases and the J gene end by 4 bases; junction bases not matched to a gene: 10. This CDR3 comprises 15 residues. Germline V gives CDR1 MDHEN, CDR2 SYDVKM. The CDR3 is CASSVSTGAGYGYTF. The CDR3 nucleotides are TGTGCCAGCAGTGTGTCCACAGGGGCGGGCTATGGCTACACCTTC.

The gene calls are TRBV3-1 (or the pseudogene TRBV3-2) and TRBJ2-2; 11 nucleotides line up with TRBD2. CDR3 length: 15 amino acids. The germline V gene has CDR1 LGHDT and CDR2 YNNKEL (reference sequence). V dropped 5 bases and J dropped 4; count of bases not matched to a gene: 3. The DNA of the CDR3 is TGTGCCAGCAGCTTAGCGGGGGGGATCACCGGGGAGCTGTTTTTT. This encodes CASSLAGGITGELFF.

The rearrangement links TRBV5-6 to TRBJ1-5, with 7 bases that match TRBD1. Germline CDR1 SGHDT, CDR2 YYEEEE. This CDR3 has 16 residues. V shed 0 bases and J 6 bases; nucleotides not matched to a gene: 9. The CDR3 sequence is CASSLGAGDSGQPQHF. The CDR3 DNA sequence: TGTGCCAGCAGCTTGGGGGCGGGGGACAGCGGTCAGCCCCAGCATTTT.